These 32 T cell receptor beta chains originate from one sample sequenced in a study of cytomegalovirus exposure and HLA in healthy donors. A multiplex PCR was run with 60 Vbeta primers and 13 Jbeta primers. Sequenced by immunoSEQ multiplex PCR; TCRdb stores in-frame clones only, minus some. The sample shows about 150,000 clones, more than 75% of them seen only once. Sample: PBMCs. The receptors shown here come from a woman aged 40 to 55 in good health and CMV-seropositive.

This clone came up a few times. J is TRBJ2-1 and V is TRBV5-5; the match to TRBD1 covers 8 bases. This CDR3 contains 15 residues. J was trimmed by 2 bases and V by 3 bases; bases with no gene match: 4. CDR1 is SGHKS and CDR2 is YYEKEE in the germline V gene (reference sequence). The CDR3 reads CASSSGQAAYNEQFF. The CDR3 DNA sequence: TGTGCCAGCAGCTCGGGACAGGCTGCCTACAATGAGCAGTTCTTC.

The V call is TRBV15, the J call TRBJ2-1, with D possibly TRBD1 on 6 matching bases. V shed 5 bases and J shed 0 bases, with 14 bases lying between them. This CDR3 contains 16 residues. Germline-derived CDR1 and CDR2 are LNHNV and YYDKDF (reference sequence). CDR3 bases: TGTGCCACCAGCGCAACCGGGACACACTCCTACAATGAGCAGTTCTTC. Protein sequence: CATSATGTHSYNEQFF. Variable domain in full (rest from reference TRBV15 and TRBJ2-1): DAMVIQNPRYQVTQFGKPVTLSCSQTLNHNVMYWYQQKSSQAPKLLFHYYDKDFNNEADTPDNFQSRRPNTSFCFLDIRSPGLGDTAMYLCATSATGTHSYNEQFFGPGTRLTVL.

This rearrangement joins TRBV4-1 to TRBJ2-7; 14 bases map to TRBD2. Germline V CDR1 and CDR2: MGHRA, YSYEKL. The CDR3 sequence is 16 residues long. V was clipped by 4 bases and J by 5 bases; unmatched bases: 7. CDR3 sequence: CASSRRLAGGGHEQYF. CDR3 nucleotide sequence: TGCGCCAGCAGCCGTAGACTAGCGGGAGGGGGCCACGAGCAGTACTTC.

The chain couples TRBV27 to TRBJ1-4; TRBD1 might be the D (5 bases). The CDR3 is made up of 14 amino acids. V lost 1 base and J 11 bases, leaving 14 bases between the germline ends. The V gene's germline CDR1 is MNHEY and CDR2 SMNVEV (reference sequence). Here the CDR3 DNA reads TGTGCCAGCAGTTTATGGGGCTCGGCTGACAAACTGTTTTTT. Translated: CASSLWGSADKLFF.

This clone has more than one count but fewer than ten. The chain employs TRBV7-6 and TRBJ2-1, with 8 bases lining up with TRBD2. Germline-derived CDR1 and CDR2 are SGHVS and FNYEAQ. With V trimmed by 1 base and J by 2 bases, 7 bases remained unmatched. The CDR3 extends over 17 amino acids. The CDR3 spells CASSLGASGPTYNEQFF. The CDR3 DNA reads TGTGCCAGCAGCTTAGGTGCTAGCGGGCCCACCTACAATGAGCAGTTCTTC.

CDR3 bases: TGTGCCAGCAGCTTGGCTCACAGCGGGAACTACGAGCAGTACTTC. It encodes CASSLAHSGNYEQYF. V gene TRBV5-4 combines with J gene TRBJ2-7, with TRBD2 matching over 7 bases. Trimming took 0 bases from V and 3 from J; bases not matched to a gene: 6. The CDR3 extends over 15 amino acids. Germline V gives CDR1 SGHNT, CDR2 YYREEE (reference sequence).

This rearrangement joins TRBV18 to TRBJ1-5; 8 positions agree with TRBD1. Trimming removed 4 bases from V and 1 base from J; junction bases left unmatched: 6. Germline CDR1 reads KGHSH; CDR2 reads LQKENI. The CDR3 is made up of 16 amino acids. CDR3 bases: TGTGCCAGCTCACACCGGACAGGGCTGAGCAATCAGCCCCAGCATTTT. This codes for CASSHRTGLSNQPQHF.

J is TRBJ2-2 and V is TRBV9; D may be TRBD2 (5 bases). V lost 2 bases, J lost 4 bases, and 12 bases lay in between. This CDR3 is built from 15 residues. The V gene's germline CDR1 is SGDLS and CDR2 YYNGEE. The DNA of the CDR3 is TGTGCCAGCAGCGTGACATCTGAGGGCACCGGGGAGCTGTTTTTT. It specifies CASSVTSEGTGELFF.

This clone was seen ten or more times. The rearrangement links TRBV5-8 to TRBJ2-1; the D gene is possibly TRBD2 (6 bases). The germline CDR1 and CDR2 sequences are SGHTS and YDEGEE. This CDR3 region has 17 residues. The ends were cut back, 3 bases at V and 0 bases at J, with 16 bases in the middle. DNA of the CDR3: TGTGCCAGCAGCTGGCCCGCGGGGCGGGACTCCTACAATGAGCAGTTCTTC. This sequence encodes CASSWPAGRDSYNEQFF.

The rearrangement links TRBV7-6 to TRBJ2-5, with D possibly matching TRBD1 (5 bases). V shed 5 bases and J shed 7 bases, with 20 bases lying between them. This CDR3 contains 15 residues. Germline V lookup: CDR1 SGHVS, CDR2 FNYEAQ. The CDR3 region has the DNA TGTGCCAGCAGCCCTCGGGTAGATGGGGCCGGGACCCAGTACTTC. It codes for CASSPRVDGAGTQYF.

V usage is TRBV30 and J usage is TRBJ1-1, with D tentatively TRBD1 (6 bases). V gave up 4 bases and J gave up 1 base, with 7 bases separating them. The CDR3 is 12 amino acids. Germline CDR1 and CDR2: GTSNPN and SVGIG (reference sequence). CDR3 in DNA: TGTGCCTGGAACAGGGAGAACACTGAAGCTTTCTTT. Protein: CAWNRENTEAFF.

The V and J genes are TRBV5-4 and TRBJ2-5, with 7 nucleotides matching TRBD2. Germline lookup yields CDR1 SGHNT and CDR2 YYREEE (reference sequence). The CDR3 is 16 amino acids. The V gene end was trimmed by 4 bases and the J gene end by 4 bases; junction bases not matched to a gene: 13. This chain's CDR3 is CASSPRGLGRGETQYF. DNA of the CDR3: TGTGCCAGCAGCCCCCGGGGGTTGGGGAGGGGAGAGACCCAGTACTTC.

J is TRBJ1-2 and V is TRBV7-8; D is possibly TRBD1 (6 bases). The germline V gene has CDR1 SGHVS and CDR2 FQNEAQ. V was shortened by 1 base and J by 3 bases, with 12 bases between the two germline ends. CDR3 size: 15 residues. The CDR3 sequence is CASSLEGGSHYGYTF. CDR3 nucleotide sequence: TGTGCCAGCAGCTTAGAGGGGGGGTCCCACTATGGCTACACCTTC.

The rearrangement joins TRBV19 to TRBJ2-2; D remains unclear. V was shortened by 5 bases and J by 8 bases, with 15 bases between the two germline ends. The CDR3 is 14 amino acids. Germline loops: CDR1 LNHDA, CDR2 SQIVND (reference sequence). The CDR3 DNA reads TGTGCCAGTAGTCCGACTCCTGAACCGGGGGAGCTGTTTTTT. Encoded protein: CASSPTPEPGELFF.

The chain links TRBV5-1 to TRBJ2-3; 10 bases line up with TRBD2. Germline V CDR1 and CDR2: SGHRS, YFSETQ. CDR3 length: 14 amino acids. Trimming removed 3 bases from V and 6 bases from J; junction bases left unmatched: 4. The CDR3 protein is CASSYGLADDTQYF. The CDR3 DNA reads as TGCGCCAGCAGCTACGGACTAGCGGACGATACGCAGTATTTT.

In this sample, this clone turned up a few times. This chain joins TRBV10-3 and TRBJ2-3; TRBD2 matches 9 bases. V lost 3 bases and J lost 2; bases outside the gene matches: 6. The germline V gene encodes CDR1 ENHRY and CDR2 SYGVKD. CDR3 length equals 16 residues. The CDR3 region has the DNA TGTGCCATCAGTGAACCGGGACTAGCAGTCACAGATACGCAGTATTTT. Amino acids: CAISEPGLAVTDTQYF.

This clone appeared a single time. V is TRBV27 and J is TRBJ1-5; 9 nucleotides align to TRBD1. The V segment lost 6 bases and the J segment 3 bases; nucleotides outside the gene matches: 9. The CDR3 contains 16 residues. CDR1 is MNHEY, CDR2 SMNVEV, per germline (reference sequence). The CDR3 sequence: CASRTNRGPYNQPQHF. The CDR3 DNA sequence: TGTGCCAGCAGGACGAACAGGGGGCCTTACAATCAGCCCCAGCATTTT.

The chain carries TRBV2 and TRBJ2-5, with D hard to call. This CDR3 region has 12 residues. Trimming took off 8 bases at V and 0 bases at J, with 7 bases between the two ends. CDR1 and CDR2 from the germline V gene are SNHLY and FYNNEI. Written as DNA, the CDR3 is TGTGCCAGCCGCCGGGACCAAGAGACCCAGTACTTC. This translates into CASRRDQETQYF.

The CDR3 sequence is CASSLNRNTEAFF. In DNA, the CDR3 is TGTGCCAGCAGTTTGAACAGGAACACTGAAGCTTTCTTT. The V gene is TRBV28, the J gene TRBJ1-1; no reliable D call. The V gene lost 3 bases and the J gene lost 1 base, with 6 bases spanning the gap. This CDR3 comprises 13 residues. From germline, CDR1 is MDHEN and CDR2 SYDVKM.

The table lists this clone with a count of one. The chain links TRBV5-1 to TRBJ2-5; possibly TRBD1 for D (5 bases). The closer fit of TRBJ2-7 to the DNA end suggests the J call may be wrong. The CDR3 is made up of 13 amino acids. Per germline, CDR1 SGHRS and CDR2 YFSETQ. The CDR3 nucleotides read TGCGCCAGCAGCACCCTGGACACCTACGAGCAGTACTTC. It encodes CASSTLDTYEQYF.

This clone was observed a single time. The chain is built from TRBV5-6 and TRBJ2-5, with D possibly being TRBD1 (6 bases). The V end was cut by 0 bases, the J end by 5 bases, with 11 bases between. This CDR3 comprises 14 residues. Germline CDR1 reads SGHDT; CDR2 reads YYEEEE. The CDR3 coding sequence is TGTGCCAGCAGCTTGGACAGGGTGGGGGAGACCCAGTACTTC. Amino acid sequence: CASSLDRVGETQYF.

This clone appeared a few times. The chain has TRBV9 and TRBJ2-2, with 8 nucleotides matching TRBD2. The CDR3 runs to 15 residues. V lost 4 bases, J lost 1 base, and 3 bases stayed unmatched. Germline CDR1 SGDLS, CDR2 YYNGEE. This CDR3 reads CASSSLAGNTGELFF. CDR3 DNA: TGTGCCAGCAGCTCCCTAGCGGGGAACACCGGGGAGCTGTTTTTT.

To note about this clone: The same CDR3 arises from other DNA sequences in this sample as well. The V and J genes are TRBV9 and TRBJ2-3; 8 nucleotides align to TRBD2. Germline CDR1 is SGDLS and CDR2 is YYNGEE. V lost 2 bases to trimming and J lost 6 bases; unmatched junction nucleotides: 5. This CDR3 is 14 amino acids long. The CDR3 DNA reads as TGTGCCAGCAGCGTCAGCGGGAGTACGGATACGCAGTATTTT. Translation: CASSVSGSTDTQYF.

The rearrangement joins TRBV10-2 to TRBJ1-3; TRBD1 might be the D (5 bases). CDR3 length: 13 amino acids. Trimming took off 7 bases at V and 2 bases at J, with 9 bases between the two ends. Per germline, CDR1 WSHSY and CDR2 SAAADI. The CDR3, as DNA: TGCGCCAGCACAGGGTTGGCTGGAAACACCATATATTTT. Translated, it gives CASTGLAGNTIYF.

The CDR3 region has the DNA TGTGCCAGCAGTCCCCTGACAATGAGGGCTAACTATGGCTACACCTTC. Translated, it gives CASSPLTMRANYGYTF. The chain combines TRBV28 with TRBJ1-2; D is undetermined. V was pared by 5 bases and J by 0 bases, with 16 bases between. CDR3 length equals 16 residues. CDR1 is MDHEN, CDR2 SYDVKM, per germline.

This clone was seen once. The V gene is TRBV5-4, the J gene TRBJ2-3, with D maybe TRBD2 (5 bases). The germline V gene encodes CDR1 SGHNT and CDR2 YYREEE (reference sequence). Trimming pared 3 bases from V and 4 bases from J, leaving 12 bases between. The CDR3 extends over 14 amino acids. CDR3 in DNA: TGTGCCAGCAGCTCTAGCATAGGTTCAGATACGCAGTATTTT. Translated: CASSSSIGSDTQYF.

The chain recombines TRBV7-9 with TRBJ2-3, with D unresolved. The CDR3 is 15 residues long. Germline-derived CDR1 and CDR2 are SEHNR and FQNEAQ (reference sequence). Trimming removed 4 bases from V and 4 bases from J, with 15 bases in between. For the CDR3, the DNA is TGTGCCAGCAGCTCCGTAGCACCCGTGGCAGATACGCAGTATTTT. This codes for CASSSVAPVADTQYF.

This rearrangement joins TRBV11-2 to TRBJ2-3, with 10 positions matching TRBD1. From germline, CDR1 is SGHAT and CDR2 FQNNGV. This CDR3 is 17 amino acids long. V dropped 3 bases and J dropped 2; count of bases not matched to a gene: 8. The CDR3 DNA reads TGTGCCAGCAGCTTGGTCCGGACAGGGGGAATCACAGATACGCAGTATTTT. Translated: CASSLVRTGGITDTQYF.

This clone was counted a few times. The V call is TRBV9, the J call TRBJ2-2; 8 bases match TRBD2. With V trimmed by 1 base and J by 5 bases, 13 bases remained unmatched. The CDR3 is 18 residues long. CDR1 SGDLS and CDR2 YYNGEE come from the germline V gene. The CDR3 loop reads CASSVSSGRSFETGELFF. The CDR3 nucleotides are TGTGCCAGCAGCGTATCCAGCGGGAGATCTTTCGAGACCGGGGAGCTGTTTTTT.

This CDR3 is CASSVAPGVGAYGYTF. In nucleotides, the CDR3 is TGTGCCAGCAGCGTAGCCCCAGGGGTGGGGGCCTATGGCTACACCTTC. This chain connects TRBV9 to TRBJ1-2, with D perhaps TRBD1 (6 bases). Germline V CDR1 and CDR2: SGDLS, YYNGEE. The CDR3 spans 16 residues. V was pared by 0 bases and J by 4 bases, with 16 bases between.

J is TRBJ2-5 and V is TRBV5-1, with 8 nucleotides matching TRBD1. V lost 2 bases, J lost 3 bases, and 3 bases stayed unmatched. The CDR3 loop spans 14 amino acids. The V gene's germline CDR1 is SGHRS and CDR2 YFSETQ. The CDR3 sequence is CASSFSGGEETQYF. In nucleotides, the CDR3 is TGCGCCAGCAGCTTTTCAGGGGGCGAAGAGACCCAGTACTTC.

The CDR3 here is CASSYTGTYEQYF. In DNA, the CDR3 is TGTGCCAGCAGTTATACGGGGACCTACGAGCAGTACTTC. The chain couples TRBV28 to TRBJ2-7; D is perhaps TRBD2 (5 bases). This CDR3 region has 13 residues. The ends were cut back, 4 bases at V and 2 bases at J, with 9 bases in the middle. Germline CDR1 MDHEN, CDR2 SYDVKM.